One and the same sample provided the 12 T cell receptor beta chains below, sequenced in a study of T cells in Graves' hyperthyroidism and ophthalmopathy. Amplification yielded TCR beta CDR3 regions, with RNA transcripts as the source. TCR CDR3 regions were first amplified by RT-PCR with HTBI primers. Each CDR3 protein is one row after TCRdb ran MiXCR on the multiplex PCR reads. The data show hundreds of thousands of distinct CDR3 sequences, around 15% seen once. The sample consisted of blood. The source of these receptors is a woman aged 18-35 years with Graves' hyperthyroidism.

This clonotype was seen many times. This rearrangement joins TRBV7-9 to TRBJ2-2; no reliable D call. CDR1 and CDR2 from the germline V gene are SEHNR and FQNEAQ (reference sequence). CDR3 length equals 14 residues. The ends were cut back, 1 base at V and 1 base at J, with 4 bases in the middle. CDR3 protein: CASSLGQNTGELFF. CDR3 sequence (DNA): TGTGCCAGCAGCTTAGGGCAGAACACCGGGGAGCTGTTTTTT.

This clonotype appeared a few times. This chain uses TRBV12-3 or TRBV12-4 with TRBJ2-7, with D possibly called TRBD1 or TRBD2 (5 bases each). V dropped 3 bases and J dropped 3 bases, with 12 bases sitting between them. CDR3 length: 14 amino acids. DNA of the CDR3: TGTGCCAGCAGTTTCAAGGGGACCTACTACGAGCAGTACTTC. Its translation is CASSFKGTYYEQYF.

This clonotype was recorded many times. The chain is built from TRBV12-3 or TRBV12-4 and TRBJ2-1, with TRBD2 matching 11 bases. The J segment lost 6 bases and the V segment lost 8 bases, leaving 12 bases of the junction unmatched. CDR3 length equals 16 residues. The CDR3 DNA sequence: TGTGCCAGCCGCCCACTTAGCGGGAGGGGGGTCAATGAGCAGTTCTTC. Translating it yields CASRPLSGRGVNEQFF.

At least ten counts were recorded for this clonotype. This chain connects TRBV12-3 or TRBV12-4 to TRBJ2-4; 7 positions match TRBD2. CDR3 length: 16 residues. V was clipped by 4 bases and J by 1 base; unmatched bases: 7. This chain's CDR3 is CASSWEGTSAKNIQYF. The CDR3 coding sequence is TGTGCCAGCAGTTGGGAGGGTACCTCGGCCAAAAACATTCAGTACTTC.

The sample holds a few counts of this clonotype. The chain links TRBV28 to TRBJ2-7; D is undetermined. The CDR3 sequence is 12 residues long. Germline assignment: CDR1 MDHEN and CDR2 SYDVKM. V dropped 7 bases and J dropped 4 bases, with 11 bases sitting between them. This CDR3 is CASTRNVYEQYF. CDR3 DNA: TGTGCCAGCACCCGTAATGTGTACGAGCAGTACTTC.

The chain has TRBV19 and TRBJ2-5, with a possible D match to TRBD2 (6 bases). The CDR3 is 15 residues long. Germline V gene sequence: CDR1 LNHDA, CDR2 SQIVND (reference sequence). With 4 bases removed from V and 4 bases from J, the gap between germline ends came to 16 bases. The CDR3 DNA sequence: TGTGCCAGTAGTAAGGACTATTCGGGTGCAGAGACCCAGTACTTC. It is translated as CASSKDYSGAETQYF.

This clonotype was counted many times. J is TRBJ2-1 and V is TRBV7-2; 15 bases line up with TRBD2. This CDR3 spans 17 amino acids. CDR1 is SGHTA and CDR2 is FQGNSA in the germline V gene. J gave up 3 bases and V 3 bases, and 3 bases lay outside the gene matches. The CDR3 region is CASSLGLAGGGYNEQFF. The DNA for the CDR3 is TGTGCCAGCAGCTTGGGACTAGCGGGAGGAGGCTACAATGAGCAGTTCTTC.

This clonotype was observed a handful of times. The chain combines TRBV20-1 with TRBJ2-1; 8 positions match TRBD2. The CDR3 extends over 18 amino acids. The ends lost 6 bases at V and 1 base at J; junction bases unmatched: 17. Germline V gene lookup returns CDR1 DFQATT and CDR2 SNEGSKA (reference sequence). Written as DNA, the CDR3 is TGCAGTGCGGCTCCGGGACTAGGCTTCGGTGGGTCCTACAATGAGCAGTTCTTC. It translates to CSAAPGLGFGGSYNEQFF.

The genes are TRBV19 and TRBJ1-5; weak D call: TRBD1 (6 bases). This CDR3 has 14 amino acids. CDR1 is LNHDA, CDR2 SQIVND, per germline (reference sequence). The V end was cut by 7 bases, the J end by 6 bases, with 16 bases between. The CDR3 reads CASNPTGLGQPQHF. CDR3 DNA sequence: TGTGCCAGTAACCCAACAGGGTTAGGTCAGCCCCAGCATTTT.

A few counts support this clonotype. The chain links TRBV2 to TRBJ2-7; D remains ambiguous. Germline V lookup: CDR1 SNHLY, CDR2 FYNNEI. V was clipped by 7 bases and J by 5 bases, with 15 bases between them. This CDR3 has 13 amino acids. The CDR3 DNA reads as TGTGCCAGCAACCGAGAAGGTTCCGACGAGCAGTACTTC. Translating it yields CASNREGSDEQYF.

About this clonotype: This may arise from a read error, as a much more abundant clone is one base away. The gene calls are TRBV11-2 and TRBJ2-7; TRBD1 or TRBD2 may be the D gene (5 bases each). The germline V gene has CDR1 SGHAT and CDR2 FQNNGV. CDR3 length equals 16 residues. The CDR3 is CASSPRRGGGNVERYF. As DNA, the CDR3 is TGTGCCAGCAGCCCCAGGCGAGGTGGGGGAAACGTCGAGCGGTACTTC. The full variable domain, with the rest looked up from reference TRBV11-2 and TRBJ2-7, is EAGVAQSPRYKIIEKRQSVAFWCNPISGHATLYWYQQILGQGPKLLIQFQNNGVVDDSQLPKDRFSAERLKGVDSTLKIQPAKLEDSAVYLCASSPRRGGGNVERYFGPGTRLTVT.

This clonotype was seen a handful of times. The rearrangement uses TRBV27 and TRBJ2-5; 9 bases map to TRBD2. With V trimmed by 5 bases and J by 3 bases, 19 bases remained unmatched. Germline V CDR1 and CDR2: MNHEY, SMNVEV (reference sequence). This CDR3 region has 19 residues. The chain's CDR3 is CASSLPLNTISGREETQYF. In DNA form, the CDR3 reads TGTGCCAGCAGTCTACCTCTTAACACAATTAGCGGGAGAGAAGAGACCCAGTACTTC.